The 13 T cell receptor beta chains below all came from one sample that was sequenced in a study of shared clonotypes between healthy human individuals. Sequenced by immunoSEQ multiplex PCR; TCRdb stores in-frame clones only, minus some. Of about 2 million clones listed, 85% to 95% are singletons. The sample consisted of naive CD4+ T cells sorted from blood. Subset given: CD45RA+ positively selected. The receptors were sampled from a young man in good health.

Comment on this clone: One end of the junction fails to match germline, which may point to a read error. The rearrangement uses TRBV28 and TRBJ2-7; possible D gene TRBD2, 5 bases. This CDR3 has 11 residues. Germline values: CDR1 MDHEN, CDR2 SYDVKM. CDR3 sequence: CASSFSGSRDF. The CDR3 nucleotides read TGTGCCAGCAGTTTTTCGGGAAGTAGGGACTTC.

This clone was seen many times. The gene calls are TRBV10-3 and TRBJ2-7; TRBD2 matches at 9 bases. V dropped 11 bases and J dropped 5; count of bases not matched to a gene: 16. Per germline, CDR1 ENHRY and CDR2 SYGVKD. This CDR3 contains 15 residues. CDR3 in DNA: TGTGCCGCGCGCCGCGGCGGGAGGGACAAAGACGAGCAGTACTTC. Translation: CAARRGGRDKDEQYF.

CDR3 loop: CASSLAGTETQYF. Written as DNA, the CDR3 is TGTGCCAGCAGCTTGGCCGGGACAGAGACCCAGTACTTC. This chain links TRBV5-4 with TRBJ2-5, with D perhaps given as TRBD1 or TRBD2 (5 bases each). Germline V gives CDR1 SGHNT, CDR2 YYREEE (reference sequence). CDR3 length: 13 amino acids. V lost 0 bases and J 4 bases, leaving 7 bases between the germline ends.

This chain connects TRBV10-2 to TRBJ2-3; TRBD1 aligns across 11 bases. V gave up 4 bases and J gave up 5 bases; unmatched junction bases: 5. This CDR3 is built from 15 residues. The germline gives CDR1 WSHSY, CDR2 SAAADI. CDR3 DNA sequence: TGCGCCAGCAGTGGGACCGGGACAGGGGGAGATACGCAGTATTTT. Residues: CASSGTGTGGDTQYF.

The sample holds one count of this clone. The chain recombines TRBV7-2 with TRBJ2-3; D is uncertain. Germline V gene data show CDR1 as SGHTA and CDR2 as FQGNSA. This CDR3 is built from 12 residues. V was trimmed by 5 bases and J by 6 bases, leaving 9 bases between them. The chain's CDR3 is CASSTYTDTQYF. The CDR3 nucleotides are TGTGCCAGCAGCACGTATACGGATACGCAGTATTTT. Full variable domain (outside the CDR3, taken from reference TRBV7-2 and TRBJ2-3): GAGVSQSPSNKVTEKGKDVELRCDPISGHTALYWYRQSLGQGLEFLIYFQGNSAPDKSGLPSDRFSAERTGGSVSTLTIQRTQQEDSAVYLCASSTYTDTQYFGPGTRLTVL.

The CDR3 region has the DNA TGTGCCAGCGGATACGCTGTCAGGGACTACGAGCAGTACTTC. It yields the protein CASGYAVRDYEQYF. The chain has TRBV2 and TRBJ2-7, with D tentatively TRBD1 (5 bases). V lost 8 bases to trimming and J lost 3 bases, with 17 bases between them. The CDR3 length is 14 residues. Germline loops: CDR1 SNHLY, CDR2 FYNNEI.

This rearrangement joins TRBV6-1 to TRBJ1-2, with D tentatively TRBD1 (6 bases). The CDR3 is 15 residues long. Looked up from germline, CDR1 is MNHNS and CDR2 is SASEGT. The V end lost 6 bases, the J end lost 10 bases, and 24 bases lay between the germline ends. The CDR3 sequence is CASRGRQVGLVDYTF. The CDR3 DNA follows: TGTGCCAGCAGAGGAAGACAGGTCGGGCTTGTTGACTACACCTTC.

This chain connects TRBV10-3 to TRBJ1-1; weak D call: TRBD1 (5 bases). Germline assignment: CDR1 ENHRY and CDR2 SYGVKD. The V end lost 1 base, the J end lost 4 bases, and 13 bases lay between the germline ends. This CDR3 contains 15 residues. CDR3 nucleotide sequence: TGTGCCATCAGTGAGTTCGAGGGGCTCGGCACTGAAGCTTTCTTT. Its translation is CAISEFEGLGTEAFF.

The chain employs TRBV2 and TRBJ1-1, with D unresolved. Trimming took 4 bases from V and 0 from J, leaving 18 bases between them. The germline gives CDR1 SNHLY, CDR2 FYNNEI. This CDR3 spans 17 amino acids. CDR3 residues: CASSVPGLMNMNTEAFF. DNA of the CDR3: TGTGCCAGCAGTGTACCAGGTCTTATGAACATGAACACTGAAGCTTTCTTT. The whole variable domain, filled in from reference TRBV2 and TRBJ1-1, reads EPEVTQTPSHQVTQMGQEVILRCVPISNHLYFYWYRQILGQKVEFLVSFYNNEISEKSEIFDDQFSVERPDGSNFTLKIRSTKLEDSAMYFCASSVPGLMNMNTEAFFGQGTRLTVV.

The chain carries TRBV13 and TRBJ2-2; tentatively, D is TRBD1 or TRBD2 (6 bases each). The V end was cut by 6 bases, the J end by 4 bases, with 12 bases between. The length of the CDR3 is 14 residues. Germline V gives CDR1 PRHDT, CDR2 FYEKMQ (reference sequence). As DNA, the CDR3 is TGTGCCAGCAGGAAAGGGGGGTCCACCGGGGAGCTGTTTTTT. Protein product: CASRKGGSTGELFF.

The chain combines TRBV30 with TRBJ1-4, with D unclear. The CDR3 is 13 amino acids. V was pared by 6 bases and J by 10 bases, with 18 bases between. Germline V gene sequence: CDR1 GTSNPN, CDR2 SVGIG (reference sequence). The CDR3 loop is CACALGLPGKLFF. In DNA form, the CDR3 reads TGTGCCTGCGCTCTCGGGCTCCCCGGAAAACTGTTTTTT.

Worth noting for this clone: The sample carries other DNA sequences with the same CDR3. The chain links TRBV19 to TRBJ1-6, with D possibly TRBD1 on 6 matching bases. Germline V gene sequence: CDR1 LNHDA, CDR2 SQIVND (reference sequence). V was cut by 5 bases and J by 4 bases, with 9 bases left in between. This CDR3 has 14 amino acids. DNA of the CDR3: TGTGCCAGTAGTCTGGGACAATATAATTCACCCCTCCACTTT. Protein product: CASSLGQYNSPLHF.

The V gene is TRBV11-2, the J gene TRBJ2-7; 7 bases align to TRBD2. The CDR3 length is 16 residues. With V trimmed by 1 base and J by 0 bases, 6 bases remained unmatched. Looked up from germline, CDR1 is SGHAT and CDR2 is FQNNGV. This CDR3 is CASSLGAGGISYEQYF. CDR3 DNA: TGTGCCAGCAGCTTAGGGGCCGGGGGGATCTCCTACGAGCAGTACTTC.